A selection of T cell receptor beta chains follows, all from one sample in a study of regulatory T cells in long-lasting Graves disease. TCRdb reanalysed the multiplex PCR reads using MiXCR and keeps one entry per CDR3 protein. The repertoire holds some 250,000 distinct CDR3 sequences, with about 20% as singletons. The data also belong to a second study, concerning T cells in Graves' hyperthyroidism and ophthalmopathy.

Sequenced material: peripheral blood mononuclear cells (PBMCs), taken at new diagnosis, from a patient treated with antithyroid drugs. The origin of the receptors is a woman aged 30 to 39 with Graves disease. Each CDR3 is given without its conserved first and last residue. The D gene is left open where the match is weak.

CDR3 protein: SVGPRGGRGNTEAF
D gene: NA
V gene: TRBV29-1
J gene: TRBJ1-1

CDR3 protein: ASSFSDPTIYGYT
D gene: NA
V gene: TRBV25-1
J gene: TRBJ1-2

CDR3 protein: ASTSGLNEKLF
D gene: NA
V gene: TRBV14
J gene: TRBJ1-4

CDR3 protein: ASLLLGGYSNQPQH
D gene: NA
V gene: TRBV19
J gene: TRBJ1-5

CDR3 protein: ASSFRTADNTEAF
D gene: NA
V gene: TRBV5-6
J gene: TRBJ1-1

CDR3 protein: SARQGAPGNTIY
D gene: TRBD1
V gene: TRBV20-1
J gene: TRBJ1-3

CDR3 protein: ATPWRGNTGELF
D gene: NA
V gene: TRBV6-1
J gene: TRBJ2-2

CDR3 protein: ASSVGRSGYT
D gene: NA
V gene: TRBV5-1
J gene: TRBJ1-2

CDR3 protein: ASSPNSGGYT
D gene: NA
V gene: TRBV9
J gene: TRBJ1-2

CDR3 protein: SAPRSGGSNSPLH
D gene: NA
V gene: TRBV20-1
J gene: TRBJ1-6

CDR3 protein: ASSPPVRTGGGMRSPLH
D gene: TRBD1
V gene: TRBV27
J gene: TRBJ1-6

CDR3 protein: ASSQSLTGRRTDTQY
D gene: TRBD1
V gene: TRBV4-1
J gene: TRBJ2-3

CDR3 protein: SARAPGNIAGYT
D gene: NA
V gene: TRBV20-1
J gene: TRBJ1-2

CDR3 protein: ASSVLRDINEQY
D gene: NA
V gene: TRBV5-1
J gene: TRBJ2-7

CDR3 protein: ASSGGAPNYGYT
D gene: NA
V gene: TRBV27
J gene: TRBJ1-2

CDR3 protein: ASSDSGGLETQY
D gene: TRBD2
V gene: TRBV2
J gene: TRBJ2-5

CDR3 protein: SLAPPVPDTQY
D gene: NA
V gene: TRBV20-1
J gene: TRBJ2-3

CDR3 protein: ASSRAQQGSAF
D gene: NA
V gene: TRBV3-1
J gene: TRBJ1-1

CDR3 protein: ASSLSQTSGGRDNEQF
D gene: TRBD2
V gene: TRBV7-9
J gene: TRBJ2-1

CDR3 protein: ASSYGDPYNEQF
D gene: NA
V gene: TRBV6-5
J gene: TRBJ2-1

CDR3 protein: ASSARPETQY
D gene: NA
V gene: TRBV2
J gene: TRBJ2-5

CDR3 protein: SARDTAPSGSLGTQY
D gene: TRBD2
V gene: TRBV20-1
J gene: TRBJ2-5

CDR3 protein: ASTPGQSNTEAF
D gene: TRBD1
V gene: TRBV6-1
J gene: TRBJ1-1

CDR3 protein: ASSSPQGLGTPLH
D gene: NA
V gene: TRBV27
J gene: TRBJ1-6

CDR3 protein: ASSLDYGRGRTNYGYT
D gene: TRBD1
V gene: TRBV11-2
J gene: TRBJ1-2

CDR3 protein: ASQGQGNTGELF
D gene: NA
V gene: TRBV12-3/TRBV12-4
J gene: TRBJ2-2

CDR3 protein: ASTTGGWKNTEAF
D gene: NA
V gene: TRBV12-3/TRBV12-4
J gene: TRBJ1-1

CDR3 protein: ASTWDSTYGYT
D gene: TRBD1
V gene: TRBV2
J gene: TRBJ1-2

CDR3 protein: SARVNRGQEQY
D gene: TRBD1
V gene: TRBV20-1
J gene: TRBJ2-7

CDR3 protein: ASAREGFRSEAF
D gene: NA
V gene: TRBV12-5
J gene: TRBJ1-1

CDR3 protein: ASSGDGGGAAPLH
D gene: NA
V gene: TRBV2
J gene: TRBJ1-6